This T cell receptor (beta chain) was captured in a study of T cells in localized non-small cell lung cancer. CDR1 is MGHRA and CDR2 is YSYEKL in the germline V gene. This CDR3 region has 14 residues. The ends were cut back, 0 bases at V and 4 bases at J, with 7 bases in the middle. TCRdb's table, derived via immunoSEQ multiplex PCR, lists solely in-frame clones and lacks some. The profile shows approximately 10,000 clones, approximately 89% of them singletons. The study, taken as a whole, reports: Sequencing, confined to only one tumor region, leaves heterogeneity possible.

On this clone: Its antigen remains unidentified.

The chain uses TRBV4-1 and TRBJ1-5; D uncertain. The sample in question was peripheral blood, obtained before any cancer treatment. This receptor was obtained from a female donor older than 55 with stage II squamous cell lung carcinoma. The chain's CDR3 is CASSQEGANQPQHF. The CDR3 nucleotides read TGCGCCAGCAGCCAAGAAGGAGCAAATCAGCCCCAGCATTTT.